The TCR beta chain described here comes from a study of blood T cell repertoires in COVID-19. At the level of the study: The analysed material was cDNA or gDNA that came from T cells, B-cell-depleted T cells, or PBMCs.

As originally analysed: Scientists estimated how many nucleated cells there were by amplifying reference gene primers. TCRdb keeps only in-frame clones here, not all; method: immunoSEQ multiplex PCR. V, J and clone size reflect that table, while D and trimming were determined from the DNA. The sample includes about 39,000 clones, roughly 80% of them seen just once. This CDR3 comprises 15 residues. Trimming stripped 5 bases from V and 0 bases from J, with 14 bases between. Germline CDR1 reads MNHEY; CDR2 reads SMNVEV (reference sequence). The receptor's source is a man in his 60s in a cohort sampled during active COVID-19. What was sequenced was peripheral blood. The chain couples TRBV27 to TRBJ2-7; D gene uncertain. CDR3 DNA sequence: TGTGCCAGCAGTCTAGGCTTGAGGAGCTCCTACGAGCAGTACTTC. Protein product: CASSLGLRSSYEQYF.